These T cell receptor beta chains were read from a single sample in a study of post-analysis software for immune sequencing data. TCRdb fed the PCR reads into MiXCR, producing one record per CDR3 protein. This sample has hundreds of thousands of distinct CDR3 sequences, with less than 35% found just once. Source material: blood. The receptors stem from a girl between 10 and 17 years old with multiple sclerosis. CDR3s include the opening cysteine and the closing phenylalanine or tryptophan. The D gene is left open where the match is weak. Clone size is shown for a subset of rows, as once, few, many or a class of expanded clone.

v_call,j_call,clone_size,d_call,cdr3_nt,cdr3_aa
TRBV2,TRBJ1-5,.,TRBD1,TGTGCCAGCAGCCAGCGGGGGGGACAGAGCAATCAGCCCCAGCATTTT,CASSQRGGQSNQPQHF
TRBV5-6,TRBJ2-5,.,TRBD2,TGTGCCAGCAGCTTGTTGCTACGCGGGGGGGATGGGGAGACCCAGTACTTC,CASSLLLRGGDGETQYF
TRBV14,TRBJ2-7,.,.,TGTGCCAGCAGCCATACCCCGGGACCGCAGGTCTACGAGCAGTACTTC,CASSHTPGPQVYEQYF
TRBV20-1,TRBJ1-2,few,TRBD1,TGCAGTGCTCCTGGACAGGGGGTGCCTGGGGGCTACACCTTC,CSAPGQGVPGGYTF
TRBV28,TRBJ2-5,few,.,TGTGCCAGCAGTTTACTCGGGGGGCTGAAAGAGACCCAGTACTTC,CASSLLGGLKETQYF
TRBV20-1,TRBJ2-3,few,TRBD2,TGCAGTGCTCCTCCGGGACTAGCGGGACCGTTAGATACGCAGTATTTT,CSAPPGLAGPLDTQYF
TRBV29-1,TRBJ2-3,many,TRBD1,TGCAGCGTCACCGGGACAGGGACTAAAATTAGCACAGATACGCAGTATTTT,CSVTGTGTKISTDTQYF
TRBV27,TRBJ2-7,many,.,TGTGCCAGCAGTTCGCAATCCTACGAGCAGTACTTC,CASSSQSYEQYF
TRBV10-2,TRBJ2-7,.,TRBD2,TGCGCCAGCAGCGTTGGACTAGCGGTGTACGAGCAGTACTTC,CASSVGLAVYEQYF
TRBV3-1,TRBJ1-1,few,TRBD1,TGTGCCAGCAGCCCGGGACAGGCAACTTACACTGAAGCTTTCTTT,CASSPGQATYTEAFF
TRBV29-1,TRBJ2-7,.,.,TGCAGCGTTGACAATTCAGGGACACCCGTCGAGCAGTACTTC,CSVDNSGTPVEQYF
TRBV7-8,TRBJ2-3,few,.,TGTGCCAGCAGCCCCTTGGGTAGAGGGACGCAGTATTTT,CASSPLGRGTQYF
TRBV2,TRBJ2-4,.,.,TGTGCCAGCAGGTCCGGGACTTGGATTCAGTACTTC,CASRSGTWIQYF
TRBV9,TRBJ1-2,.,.,TGTGCCAGCACCTTGAAGGGGGGGAGTTATGGCTACACCTTC,CASTLKGGSYGYTF
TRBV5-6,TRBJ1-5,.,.,TGTGCCAGCAGCTCGTCCCTATCCGGGGCTAGGGAGCCCCAGCATTTT,CASSSSLSGAREPQHF
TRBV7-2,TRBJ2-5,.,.,TGTGCCAGCAGCTTCGCCCGGGGTCCCCAAGAGACCCAGTACTTC,CASSFARGPQETQYF
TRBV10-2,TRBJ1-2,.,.,TGCGCCAGCAGTGAGGTCCTCGGACGTTCGAACTATGGCTACACCTTC,CASSEVLGRSNYGYTF
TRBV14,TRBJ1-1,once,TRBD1,TGTGCCAGCAGCCGACGGACAGGAGGAAACACTGAAGCTTTCTTT,CASSRRTGGNTEAFF
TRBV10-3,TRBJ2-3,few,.,TGTGCCATCACCACCGGACCCAGCACAGATACGCAGTATTTT,CAITTGPSTDTQYF
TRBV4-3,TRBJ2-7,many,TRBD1,TGCGCCAGCAGCCAAGATACAGGGGCCTACGAGCAGTACTTC,CASSQDTGAYEQYF
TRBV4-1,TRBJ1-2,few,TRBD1,TGCGCCAGCAGCCAACATGGGACAGGGAAAGGCTACACCTTC,CASSQHGTGKGYTF
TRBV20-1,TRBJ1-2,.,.,TGCAGTGCTAGAGATTTGGTGGCGACTTACTATGGCTACACCTTC,CSARDLVATYYGYTF
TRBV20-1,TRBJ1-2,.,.,TGCAGTGCTACCCTTTTGTCGGGCGGCTACACCTTC,CSATLLSGGYTF
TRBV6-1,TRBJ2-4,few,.,TGTGCCAGCCGAGACAGGTCGAAAGACATTCAGTACTTC,CASRDRSKDIQYF
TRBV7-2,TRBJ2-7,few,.,TGTGCCAGCAGCTTTAGGGGTAAGGGCTACGAGCAGTACTTC,CASSFRGKGYEQYF
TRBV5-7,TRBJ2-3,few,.,TGTGCCAGCAGCTCTCGCACCGACGCCACTAGCACAGATACGCAGTATTTT,CASSSRTDATSTDTQYF
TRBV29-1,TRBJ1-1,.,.,TGCAGCGTATGCCAGGATAATTACATGAACACTGAAGCTTTCTTT,CSVCQDNYMNTEAFF
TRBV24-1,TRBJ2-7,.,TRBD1,TGTGCCACCAGTGATTTTCGCGGGACAGGAGAAGACTACGAGCAGTACTTC,CATSDFRGTGEDYEQYF
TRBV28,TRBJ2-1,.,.,TGTGCCAGCAGTCAATTAGCGGAGGAGTACAATGAGCAGTTCTTC,CASSQLAEEYNEQFF
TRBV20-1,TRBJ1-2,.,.,TGCAGTGCTCTGGGACGGGAGAACTATGGCTACACCTTC,CSALGRENYGYTF
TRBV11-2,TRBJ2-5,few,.,TGTGCCAGCAGCTTAGTCTGGGGGCAAGAGACCCAGTACTTC,CASSLVWGQETQYF
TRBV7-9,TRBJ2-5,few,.,TGTGCCAGCAGCTTAAATGTTCGGTACCAAGAGACCCAGTACTTC,CASSLNVRYQETQYF
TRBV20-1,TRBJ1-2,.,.,TGCAGTGCTAGTGCGAAGGGGAATAGGAGCGGCTACACCTTC,CSASAKGNRSGYTF
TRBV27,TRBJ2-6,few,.,TGTGCCAGCAGCACCCAGGCACGACAGGTTAGACGACCTGGGGCCAACGTCCTGACTTTC,CASSTQARQVRRPGANVLTF
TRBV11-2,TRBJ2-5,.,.,TGTGCCAGCAGCTTAGTCGGCGGGACCTCGGAGACCCAGTACTTC,CASSLVGGTSETQYF
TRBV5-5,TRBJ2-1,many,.,TGTGCCAGCAGCTTGTACGGAGCTGGTAATGAGCAGTTCTTC,CASSLYGAGNEQFF